Shown below are 9 T cell receptor beta chains from a single sample sequenced in a study of T cell changes during pregnancy in multiple sclerosis (dated by TCRdb to about 2019). The library was built by means of the immunoSEQ multiplex PCR assay. Not all clones reach the TCRdb copy of this immuneACCESS table, which keeps in-frame sequences only. Checked studies attribute under half of the gap to unresolved V genes and leave the rest unexplained. Within this sample are 59,000 or so clones, with around nine tenths of them counted one time only. Jointly, the top ten make up around 2.8% of the sample. Sample: peripheral blood, taken in the third trimester of pregnancy. These receptors originate from a female donor in good health, enrolled as a control in a pregnancy study.

The V call is TRBV9, the J call TRBJ1-6; D gene uncertain. Trimming took 0 bases from V and 0 from J, leaving 10 bases between them. This CDR3 is built from 17 residues. Germline V gene lookup returns CDR1 SGDLS and CDR2 YYNGEE. The CDR3 loop is CASSVDPGSSYNSPLHF. In DNA, the CDR3 is TGTGCCAGCAGCGTAGATCCGGGGAGCTCCTATAATTCACCCCTCCACTTT.

The chain couples TRBV30 to TRBJ2-7; 7 nucleotides align to TRBD1. With V trimmed by 6 bases and J by 1 base, 9 bases remained unmatched. The CDR3 sequence is 14 residues long. In germline, CDR1 is GTSNPN, CDR2 SVGIG (reference sequence). For the CDR3, the DNA is TGTGCCTGCCCAAAACGGGACAGTTCCTACGAGCAGTACTTC. This translates into CACPKRDSSYEQYF. Variable domain in full (rest from reference TRBV30 and TRBJ2-7): SQTIHQWPATLVQPVGSPLSLECTVEGTSNPNLYWYRQAAGRGLQLLFYSVGIGQISSEVPQNLSASRPQDRQFILSSKKLLLSDSGFYLCACPKRDSSYEQYFGPGTRLTVT.

This sequence joins TRBV11-3 and TRBJ1-2; D perhaps matches TRBD1 (5 bases). V shed 8 bases and J shed 5 bases, with 15 bases lying between them. Germline V lookup: CDR1 SGHNT, CDR2 YENEEA. CDR3 length: 13 residues. The CDR3 nucleotides are TGTGCCAGCGCAAGAGGGGAGGCTTATGGCTACACCTTC. Its translation: CASARGEAYGYTF.

J is TRBJ2-7 and V is TRBV18, with 10 positions matching TRBD2. V lost 5 bases, J lost 2 bases, and 6 bases stayed unmatched. This CDR3 is built from 15 residues. Germline V CDR1 and CDR2: KGHSH, LQKENI. The CDR3 coding sequence is TGTGCCAGCTCAGGTCTAGCGGGAGCCACCTACGAGCAGTACTTC. This translates into CASSGLAGATYEQYF.

The V and J genes are TRBV19 and TRBJ2-5; 11 bases match TRBD1. The tail of the sequence fits TRBJ2-7 better, so the J call may be wrong. Germline-derived CDR1 and CDR2 are LNHDA and SQIVND (reference sequence). CDR3 length: 14 amino acids. In nucleotides, the CDR3 is TGTGCCAGTAGTATGGGACAGGGGGGTTACGAGCAGTACTTC. Residues: CASSMGQGGYEQYF.

The J gene is TRBJ2-3, the V gene TRBV27; D perhaps matches TRBD1 (6 bases). Germline values: CDR1 MNHEY, CDR2 SMNVEV (reference sequence). The ends were cut back, 3 bases at V and 10 bases at J, with 17 bases in the middle. This CDR3 contains 14 residues. The CDR3 bases are TGTGCCAGCAGTTTGAAGGACAGATCGTACGCGCAGTATTTT. Encoded protein: CASSLKDRSYAQYF.

In its sample, this clone was seen a few times. The chain recombines TRBV4-3 with TRBJ2-7; D possibly corresponds to TRBD2 (5 bases). This CDR3 is 15 amino acids long. CDR1 and CDR2 from the germline V gene are LGHNA and YSLEER. Trimming shortened V by 0 bases and J by 2 bases, and 11 bases separated the two germline ends. The CDR3 is CASSQDDRGAYEQYF. The CDR3 nucleotides are TGCGCCAGCAGCCAAGATGATCGGGGAGCCTACGAGCAGTACTTC.

The rearrangement links TRBV7-8 to TRBJ2-7; TRBD1 agrees at 8 bases. The V gene end was trimmed by 3 bases and the J gene end by 2 bases; junction bases not matched to a gene: 3. Germline V gene lookup returns CDR1 SGHVS and CDR2 FQNEAQ. This CDR3 comprises 14 residues. The CDR3 bases are TGTGCCAGCAGCTTCGACAGGGGAACCTACGAGCAGTACTTC. Translating it yields CASSFDRGTYEQYF.

V usage is TRBV4-2 and J usage is TRBJ2-2; 8 nucleotides line up with TRBD2. The CDR3 is made up of 17 amino acids. J lost 0 bases, V lost 4 bases, and 7 bases had no gene match. Germline CDR1 is LGHNA and CDR2 is YNFKEQ. CDR3 in DNA: TGTGCCAGCAGCCCCACTAGCGGCGAATCGAACACCGGGGAGCTGTTTTTT. Protein: CASSPTSGESNTGELFF.